This T cell receptor beta chain was documented in a study of blood T cells in healthy people across ages. Drawing of peripheral blood yielded 8.5 to 10 milliliters from each donor. Combining a sample-barcoded 5' primer with a J-beta primer mix, a second PCR ran for about 6 to 12 cycles. TCRdb reanalysed the 5' RACE reads using MiXCR and keeps one entry per CDR3 protein. The sample shows roughly 1,100,000 distinct CDR3 sequences, about 25% of them seen only once. Germline CDR1 and CDR2: SNHLY and FYNNEI. The CDR3 sequence is 14 residues long. This clonotype was detected a few times. These same records also appear under a second study, on T cells of mothers and their children.

The chain is built from TRBV2 and TRBJ2-7; D perhaps matches TRBD1 (6 bases). The DNA end is a closer match to TRBJ2-1, so the J assignment may be wrong. Source material: blood. This sequence originates from a girl aged 2 to 10 in good health. CDR3 sequence: CASRAQGHQNEQFF. CDR3 bases: TGTGCCAGCAGGGCTCAGGGGCATCAGAATGAGCAGTTCTTC.